This entry concerns a single TCR beta chain. What it binds is not known. This specimen comes from a study of tumor-infiltrating lymphocytes in primary liver carcinoma. Study overall: Patients comprised men and women whose ages fell between 30 and 69 years. There were tumors of stage T1-T3 N0M0, each 4.2 to 10 cm across.

Total RNA (around 500 ng) served as template for TCR beta cDNA synthesis primed by a constant-region primer. ARM-PCR was slightly modified, and three nested multiplex PCR rounds with it gave rise to the TCR beta libraries. A C-beta reverse primer was combined with TRBV1-TRBV30 forward primers in the first two PCR rounds, and each round had around 11 cycles. TCRdb re-called the multiplex PCR reads with MiXCR, one entry per CDR3 protein. The sample contains tens of thousands of distinct CDR3 sequences, roughly 73% of which appear only once. Taking about 19-32 mg of unsorted bulk tissue, the authors co-extracted RNA and DNA. Trimming took 1 base from V and 5 from J, leaving 14 bases between them. Germline V gives CDR1 MGHRA, CDR2 YSYEKL. The CDR3 length is 15 residues. General study points: The study found tumor-adjacent and tumor-blood pairs overlapped less than tumor region pairs. Tumors reached a significantly greater top-250-clone fraction than blood did (p = 0.039).

The sequenced sample consisted of tumor-adjacent normal liver tissue. The gene calls are TRBV4-1 and TRBJ2-5; D is perhaps TRBD1 or TRBD2 (6 bases each). This receptor was taken from a woman in her twenties or thirties with primary liver carcinoma and hepatitis B virus infection. CDR3 amino acids: CASSQGEGGGETQYF. The CDR3, as DNA: TGCGCCAGCAGCCAAGGAGAGGGGGGTGGCGAGACCCAGTACTTC.